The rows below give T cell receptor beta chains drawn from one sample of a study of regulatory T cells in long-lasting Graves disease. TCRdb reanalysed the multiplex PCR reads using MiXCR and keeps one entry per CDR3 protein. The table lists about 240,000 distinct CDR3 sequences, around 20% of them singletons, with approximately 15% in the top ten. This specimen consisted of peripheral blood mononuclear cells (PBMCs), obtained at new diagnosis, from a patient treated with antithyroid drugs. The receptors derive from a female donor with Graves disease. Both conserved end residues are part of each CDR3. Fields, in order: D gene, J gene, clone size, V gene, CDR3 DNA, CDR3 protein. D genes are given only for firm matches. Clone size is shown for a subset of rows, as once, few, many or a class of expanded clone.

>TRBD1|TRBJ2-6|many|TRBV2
TGTGCCAGCAGTTCCGGGACAGGACCTGGGGCCAACGTCCTGACTTTC
CASSSGTGPGANVLTF
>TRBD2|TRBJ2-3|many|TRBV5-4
TGTGCCAGCAGCGATAGCGGGAGTGCAGATACGCAGTATTTT
CASSDSGSADTQYF
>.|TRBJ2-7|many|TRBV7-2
TGTGCCAGCAGCCAAACCTCTTTGTTCTCCTACGAGCAGTACTTC
CASSQTSLFSYEQYF
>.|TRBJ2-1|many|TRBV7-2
TGTGCCAGCAGCTTATGGGACCGAGAGAACAATGAGCAGTTCTTC
CASSLWDRENNEQFF
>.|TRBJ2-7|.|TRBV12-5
TGTGCTAGTGGTCTGGCGGGACTTGTCTACGAGCAGTACTTC
CASGLAGLVYEQYF
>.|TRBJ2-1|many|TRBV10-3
TGTGCCATCAGGATTTACAATGAGCAGTTCTTC
CAIRIYNEQFF
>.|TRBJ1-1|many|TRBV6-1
TGTGCCAGCAGGGTAGGGGGAGGGAACACTGAAGCTTTCTTT
CASRVGGGNTEAFF
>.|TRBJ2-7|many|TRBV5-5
TGTGCCAGCAGCAGGCCCTACGAGCAGTACTTC
CASSRPYEQYF
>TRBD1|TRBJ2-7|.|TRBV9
TGTGCCAGCAGCGTACAGACAGGGTTTCACGAGCAGTACTTC
CASSVQTGFHEQYF
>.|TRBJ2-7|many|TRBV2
TGTGCCAGCAGGCAACGCGAGCAGTACTTC
CASRQREQYF
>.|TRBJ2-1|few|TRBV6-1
TGTGCCAGCAGTGACCGACTAGTCCCACTCTCCTACAATGAGCAGTTCTTC
CASSDRLVPLSYNEQFF
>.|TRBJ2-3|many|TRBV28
TGTGCCAGCAGTTTACCTAGAGCGGCTAGCACAGATACGCAGTATTTT
CASSLPRAASTDTQYF
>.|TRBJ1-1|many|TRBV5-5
TGTGCCAGCAGCTCGCGCAGGGGTCAAGACACTGAAGCTTTCTTT
CASSSRRGQDTEAFF
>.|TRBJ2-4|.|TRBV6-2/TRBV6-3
TGTGCCAGCAACCTCGACTGGGGAGCCAAAAACATTCAGTACTTC
CASNLDWGAKNIQYF
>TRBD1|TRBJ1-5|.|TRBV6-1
TGTGCCAGCAAAACCGGGACAGGGTTCTATAGCAATCAGCCCCAGCATTTT
CASKTGTGFYSNQPQHF
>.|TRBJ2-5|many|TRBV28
TGTGCCAGCAGTCCCCCGACGACAGTCCAAGAGACCCAGTACTTC
CASSPPTTVQETQYF
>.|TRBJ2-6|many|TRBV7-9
TGTGCCAGCAGCTTTGATGGGGCCAACGTCCTGACTTTC
CASSFDGANVLTF
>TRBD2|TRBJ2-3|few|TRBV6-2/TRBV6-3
TGTGCCAGCACCGATACCTTGAGCGGGGGGGCCGCAGATACGCAGTATTTT
CASTDTLSGGAADTQYF
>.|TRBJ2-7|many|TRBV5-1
TGCGCCAGCAGCTTGACAAGCCAAACCTACGAGCAGTACTTC
CASSLTSQTYEQYF
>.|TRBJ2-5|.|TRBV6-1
TGTGCCAGCAGTGAAGTCTTGGACATCGAGACCCAGTACTTC
CASSEVLDIETQYF
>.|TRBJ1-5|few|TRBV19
TGTGCCAGTAGTATAGATGAGGATCGGCCCCAGCATTTT
CASSIDEDRPQHF
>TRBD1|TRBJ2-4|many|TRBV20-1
TGCAGTGCTACGACAGGGGGCGGAAACATTCAGTACTTC
CSATTGGGNIQYF
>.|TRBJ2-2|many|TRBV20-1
TGCGCACAGTCGGAAGGGAACACCGGGGAGCTGTTTTTT
CAQSEGNTGELFF